These T cell receptor beta chains were read from a single sample in a study of blood T cell repertoires in COVID-19. The assay was immunoSEQ multiplex PCR, and TCRdb's table has in-frame clones only and misses some. The sample lists a few hundred thousand clones, roughly 85% occurring once. Material: peripheral blood. These receptor sequences come from a woman in her late teens or twenties with acute or convalescent COVID-19. Both conserved end residues are part of each CDR3. A D gene is named only where the DNA matches it firmly. Size tells how often a clone was seen (once, few, many) or the class of an expanded clone, and some rows leave it out.

abundance	d_gene	v_gene	j_gene	CDR3aa	CDR3nt
NA	TRBD2	TRBV27	TRBJ2-1	CASSSPKGLAGAQNEQFF	TGTGCCAGCAGTTCCCCCAAGGGACTAGCGGGAGCACAAAATGAGCAGTTCTTC
NA	TRBD2	TRBV15	TRBJ2-2	CATSALAGVKTGELFF	TGTGCCACCAGCGCGCTAGCGGGAGTAAAGACCGGGGAGCTGTTTTTT
NA	NA	TRBV12-2	TRBJ2-4	CASRLRGRKNIQYF	TGTGCAAGTCGCTTAAGAGGTAGAAAGAACATTCAGTACTTC
once	TRBD1	TRBV5-6	TRBJ2-7	CASSHGTGVFLYEQYF	TGTGCCAGCAGCCACGGGACAGGGGTTTTTCTCTACGAGCAGTACTTC
NA	NA	TRBV11-2	TRBJ2-3	CASSRSYRSRSQYF	TGTGCCAGCAGCCGCAGCTACCGGAGCCGATCGCAGTATTTT
NA	TRBD1	TRBV6-2/TRBV6-3	TRBJ1-5	CASSYRGQGSNQPQHF	TGTGCCAGCAGTTATCGGGGACAGGGAAGCAATCAGCCCCAGCATTTT
NA	NA	TRBV6-5	TRBJ2-1	CASSYGRGSYNEQFF	TGTGCCAGCAGTTACGGCCGGGGGTCCTACAATGAGCAGTTCTTC
NA	TRBD2	TRBV5-1	TRBJ2-1	CASSPGTSLFNEQFF	TGCGCCAGCAGCCCAGGGACTAGCTTATTCAATGAGCAGTTCTTC
NA	TRBD1	TRBV6-2/TRBV6-3	TRBJ2-7	CASSYSTWGQGAGEQYF	TGTGCCAGCAGTTACTCGACGTGGGGACAGGGAGCAGGGGAGCAGTACTTC
NA	TRBD1	TRBV28	TRBJ2-1	CASSLWDRVNEQFF	TGTGCCAGCAGTTTATGGGACAGGGTGAATGAGCAGTTCTTC
few	TRBD1	TRBV10-1	TRBJ1-4	CASSPGQLSRKLFF	TGCGCCAGCAGTCCGGGACAGCTATCAAGAAAACTGTTTTTT
NA	NA	TRBV5-8	TRBJ1-2	CASSLGGGSYYGYTF	TGTGCCAGCAGCTTGGGCGGGGGAAGTTACTATGGCTACACCTTC
NA	NA	TRBV27	TRBJ2-2	CASSLYSSTGELFF	TGTGCCAGCAGTTTATATTCCTCCACCGGGGAGCTGTTTTTT
NA	TRBD1	TRBV12-3/TRBV12-4	TRBJ1-1	CASSPGTGSLSFF	TGTGCCAGCAGTCCCGGGACAGGGAGTTTGTCTTTCTTT
NA	NA	TRBV14	TRBJ1-2	CASSQEPLYGYTF	TGTGCCAGCAGCCAAGAACCACTCTATGGCTACACCTTC
NA	NA	TRBV10-3	TRBJ2-1	CAISESSREQFF	TGTGCCATCAGTGAGTCTAGCCGCGAGCAGTTCTTC
NA	NA	TRBV28	TRBJ1-5	CASSFTGANQPQHF	TGTGCCAGCAGTTTCACAGGCGCCAATCAGCCCCAGCATTTT
NA	TRBD2	TRBV7-2	TRBJ2-5	CASSLATAGLAASETQYF	TGTGCCAGCAGCTTAGCCACGGCGGGACTAGCGGCCAGCGAGACCCAGTACTTC
NA	TRBD2	TRBV28	TRBJ2-3	CASRNSGSPDTQYF	TGTGCCAGCAGGAATAGCGGGAGCCCAGATACGCAGTATTTT
NA	NA	TRBV5-1	TRBJ2-1	CASSWQGDYNEQFF	TGCGCCAGCAGCTGGCAGGGCGATTACAATGAGCAGTTCTTC
NA	TRBD2	TRBV9	TRBJ2-1	CASSEGLAGNNEQFF	TGTGCCAGCAGCGAGGGACTAGCGGGAAACAATGAGCAGTTCTTC
few	NA	TRBV6-1	TRBJ1-5	CASSEWGGGNQPQHF	TGTGCCAGCAGTGAATGGGGGGGCGGCAATCAGCCCCAGCATTTT
NA	NA	TRBV5-8	TRBJ1-3	CASSRDGGNTIYF	TGTGCCAGCAGCAGAGACGGGGGAAACACCATATATTTT
once	NA	TRBV5-1	TRBJ2-7	CASSWTQRSYEQYF	TGCGCCAGCAGCTGGACTCAGAGGTCCTACGAGCAGTACTTC
once	TRBD2	TRBV29-1	TRBJ2-7	CSVPGLAGNEQYF	TGCAGCGTCCCGGGACTAGCGGGAAACGAGCAGTACTTC
NA	NA	TRBV30	TRBJ2-1	CAWSHTGGEQFF	TGTGCCTGGAGCCATACAGGAGGGGAGCAGTTCTTC
NA	TRBD2	TRBV28	TRBJ2-7	CASRSGGGLLDEQYF	TGTGCCAGCCGCTCGGGGGGGGGTCTTCTCGACGAGCAGTACTTC
NA	NA	TRBV29-1	TRBJ2-5	CSVGATGTQQETQYF	TGCAGCGTTGGGGCGACCGGGACACAACAAGAGACCCAGTACTTC
NA	TRBD1	TRBV6-5	TRBJ1-1	CASSYVPDRDTEAFF	TGTGCCAGCAGTTACGTCCCGGACAGGGACACTGAAGCTTTCTTT
few	TRBD2	TRBV5-1	TRBJ2-2	CASSLVGLAAGELFF	TGCGCCAGCAGCTTGGTGGGACTAGCGGCCGGGGAGCTGTTTTTT
NA	TRBD2	TRBV5-6	TRBJ2-1	CASSLSAGGPSNEQFF	TGTGCCAGCAGCTTATCGGCGGGAGGGCCTAGCAATGAGCAGTTCTTC
NA	NA	TRBV10-2	TRBJ2-3	CASSEAEGERTDTQYF	TGCGCCAGCAGTGAGGCGGAGGGAGAGAGAACAGATACGCAGTATTTT
NA	TRBD1	TRBV10-3	TRBJ1-6	CATGQGATYNSPLHF	TGTGCCACCGGACAGGGGGCTACCTATAATTCACCCCTCCACTTT
NA	TRBD1	TRBV4-3	TRBJ1-2	CASSQDSGTGWNYGYTF	TGCGCCAGCAGCCAAGACTCGGGGACAGGATGGAACTATGGCTACACCTTC
once	TRBD2	TRBV11-3	TRBJ2-2	CASSHLAGLNTGELFF	TGTGCCAGCAGCCACCTAGCGGGCCTCAACACCGGGGAGCTGTTTTTT
NA	TRBD2	TRBV9	TRBJ2-7	CASSPSGRNPLYTYEQYF	TGTGCCAGCAGCCCTAGCGGGAGAAACCCCTTGTACACCTACGAGCAGTACTTC
NA	TRBD1	TRBV27	TRBJ1-6	CASSFRDRGRGNNSPLHF	TGTGCCAGCAGCTTCCGGGACAGGGGACGAGGAAATAATTCACCCCTCCACTTT
NA	NA	TRBV11-2	TRBJ2-7	CASSYNPTPLGEQYF	TGTGCCAGCAGCTACAACCCGACCCCCCTCGGGGAGCAGTACTTC
NA	TRBD2	TRBV20-1	TRBJ2-5	CSASSTFGRGQETQYF	TGCAGTGCTAGTTCGACTTTCGGGAGGGGTCAAGAGACCCAGTACTTC
NA	NA	TRBV9	TRBJ2-1	CASSPSGSSYNEQFF	TGTGCCAGCAGCCCGAGTGGGAGCTCCTACAATGAGCAGTTCTTC
once	TRBD1	TRBV7-6	TRBJ1-1	CASSLRQGSTEAFF	TGTGCCAGCAGCTTAAGACAGGGTTCCACTGAAGCTTTCTTT
few	TRBD1	TRBV29-1	TRBJ1-3	CSVTGTGVGNTIYF	TGCAGCGTTACCGGGACAGGGGTCGGAAACACCATATATTTT
few	NA	TRBV29-1	TRBJ2-7	CSVAHTTYEQYF	TGCAGCGTTGCCCACACCACCTACGAGCAGTACTTC
NA	NA	TRBV9	TRBJ2-7	CASSDRDFPYEQYF	TGTGCCAGCAGCGACCGGGACTTCCCCTACGAGCAGTACTTC
NA	NA	TRBV13	TRBJ2-7	CASSFDGPNLGAPNYEQYF	TGTGCCAGCAGCTTTGACGGACCTAACCTGGGGGCTCCGAACTACGAGCAGTACTTC
NA	NA	TRBV5-8	TRBJ1-2	CASTRKGVDYGYTF	TGTGCCAGCACGAGAAAGGGAGTCGACTATGGCTACACCTTC
NA	NA	TRBV2	TRBJ1-6	CASRQGITYNSPLHF	TGTGCCAGCAGGCAGGGGATTACCTATAATTCACCCCTCCACTTT
NA	TRBD1	TRBV11-2	TRBJ1-1	CASSFPVGTGPPEAFF	TGTGCCAGCAGCTTCCCTGTTGGGACAGGGCCTCCTGAAGCTTTCTTT
NA	TRBD1	TRBV28	TRBJ1-5	CASSREGQGAGGFQPQHF	TGTGCCAGCAGCCGGGAGGGACAGGGGGCAGGAGGGTTCCAGCCCCAGCATTTT
NA	TRBD2	TRBV5-4	TRBJ2-5	CASSLTSGSKETQYF	TGTGCCAGCAGCCTGACTAGCGGGTCTAAAGAGACCCAGTACTTC
NA	NA	TRBV3-1/TRBV3-2	TRBJ1-2	CASSQGLGTRGPYGYTF	TGTGCCAGCAGCCAAGGACTCGGGACACGGGGACCATATGGCTACACCTTC
NA	NA	TRBV19	TRBJ2-2	CASSIDRWREADTGELFF	TGTGCCAGTAGTATAGATCGGTGGAGGGAGGCTGACACCGGGGAGCTGTTTTTT
NA	NA	TRBV5-4	TRBJ1-1	CASSLAGGQTNTEAFF	TGTGCCAGCAGCTTGGCCGGAGGGCAGACGAACACTGAAGCTTTCTTT
NA	NA	TRBV6-5	TRBJ1-5	CASSYGGAKGQPQHF	TGTGCCAGCAGTTACGGGGGCGCGAAGGGTCAGCCCCAGCATTTT
NA	NA	TRBV4-2	TRBJ1-3	CASSQVSLRGSGNTIYF	TGTGCCAGCAGCCAAGTTAGCCTCAGGGGCTCTGGAAACACCATATATTTT